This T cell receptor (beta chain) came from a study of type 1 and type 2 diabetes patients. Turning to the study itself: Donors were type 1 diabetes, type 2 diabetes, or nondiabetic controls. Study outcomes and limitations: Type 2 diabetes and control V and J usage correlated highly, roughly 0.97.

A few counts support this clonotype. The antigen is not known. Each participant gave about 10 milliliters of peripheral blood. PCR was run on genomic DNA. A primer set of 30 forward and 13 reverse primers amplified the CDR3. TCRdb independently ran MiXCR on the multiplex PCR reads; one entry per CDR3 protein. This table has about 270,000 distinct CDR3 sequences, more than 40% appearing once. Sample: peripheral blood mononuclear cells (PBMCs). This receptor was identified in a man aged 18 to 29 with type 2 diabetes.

This CDR3 is CASSYINEQFF. CDR3 nucleotides: TGTGCCAGCAGTTACATAAATGAGCAGTTCTTC. This chain uses TRBV6-2 or TRBV6-3 with TRBJ2-1, with no clear D. This CDR3 spans 11 amino acids. V was shortened by 2 bases and J by 7 bases, with 3 bases between the two germline ends. Germline lookup yields CDR1 MNHEY and CDR2 SVGEGT.